Included here is one TCR beta chain sequence, with context. This clonotype was counted many times. Its cognate antigen has yet to be identified. Nothing much larger sits one base from this clone, and base qualities are not available. The source of the sample is a study of T cells after yellow fever vaccination (dated by TCRdb to between 2017 and 2020). Context from the whole study: The SMART-Seq v4 Ultra Low Input RNA kit was used to prepare libraries from fractions with low cell numbers. To track T-cell clones before and after primary and booster YFV17D yellow fever vaccination, bulk TCR alpha and beta repertoires were sequenced longitudinally. Blood samples were taken at several timepoints before and after primary and secondary immunization, and bulk PBMC replicates and cell subsets were isolated. The cohort comprised two healthy male donors, one aged 18 to 29 and one aged 30 to 39 years. General study outcomes and caveats: A small share of clonotypes occurred in both CD4 and CD8 compartments, likely arising from convergent recombination. Computational filtering was needed because FACS-sorted repertoires could contain abundant contaminating clonotypes from the bulk population. Because only a couple of donors were included in the study, the extent to which the findings can be generalized is limited. After the booster, most of the clones that had expanded following primary vaccination were detected again (about 95% of CD4 and roughly 88% of CD8), which suggests that memory was broadly maintained. The secondary T-cell response was found to be weaker but faster than the primary response, with a peak reached on day 5 rather than on day 15.

Synthesis of TCR cDNA relied on 5'RACE template switching, a step that introduced a universal primer site along with unique molecular identifiers. cDNA synthesis was primed from both the TCR alpha and TCR beta constant segments. Library amplification used two PCR steps, and the second PCR step added sample barcodes and sequencing adapters. Libraries were sequenced on Illumina HiSeq 2500 (2x100 bp) or NovaSeq (2x150 bp). Processing in the source paper ran as follows. MIGEC was used to demultiplex reads and collapse the reads into UMI consensus sequences, and MiXCR was used for V(D)J alignment. Vaccine-responding clonotypes were defined with edgeR using replicate PBMC samples, requiring FDR below 0.01 and a log2 fold change above 5 up to day 15. Bulk clonotypes were assigned CD4 or CD8 identity according to which sequenced CD4 or CD8 repertoire held them at higher abundance. TCRdb itself trimmed the public reads at Q25 with fastp, ran MiXCR and retained productive beta chains. Rows merge per CDR3 protein into single entries with the most common DNA and genes. The V and J calls, along with clone size, are taken from TCRdb and not from the paper's own processing. Within this sample are roughly 49,000 distinct CDR3 sequences, with roughly 7.3% of them counted one time only. The ten biggest clones cover around 28% of the sample.

Sequences ENHRY (CDR1) and SYGVKD (CDR2) are obtained from the germline V gene. V lost 8 bases and J lost 8 bases, and the count of bases not matched to a germline gene is 11. The CDR3, cysteine through phenylalanine, is 14 amino acids long. Only the CDR3 portion is preserved as DNA: 42 bases, with reading frame beginning at the first base. The treatment or condition label here, explained by the study, means: live attenuated yellow fever vaccine strain. A standard Ficoll-Paque protocol was used to isolate PBMCs from peripheral blood. Dynabeads CD4 and CD8 positive selection kits were used to isolate the CD4 and CD8 T-cell fractions. TriZol was used to extract RNA from bulk PBMCs, CD4 and CD8 fractions, and dextramer-positive and dextramer-negative fractions.

The source was CD8+ T cells sorted from PBMCs, collected more than 13 days after the first yellow fever vaccination. The receptor chain draws on TRBV10-3 and TRBJ1-4, and TRBD1 aligns with 7 junction nucleotides. This sequence originates from a young man who received the YFV17D yellow fever vaccine. The sequenced DNA: TGTGCCATCGCACCAGACAGGGCAAAGGAAAAACTGTTTTTT. It is translated as CAIAPDRAKEKLFF.